This record covers a single T cell receptor (beta chain). Given a far larger clone just one base away, this is likely a sequencing read error. This record comes from a study of blood T cell repertoires in COVID-19. The CDR3 contains 15 residues. Looked up from germline, CDR1 is SGHTA and CDR2 is FQGNSA. The ends were cut back, 1 base at V and 0 bases at J, with 4 bases in the middle. Repertoires were generated with immunoSEQ multiplex PCR, while TCRdb's copy carries only in-frame clones and drops some. The sample yields approximately 380,000 clones, approximately 89% seen once. This rearrangement joins TRBV7-2 to TRBJ1-6; D is unclear. The sequence was collected from a woman in her 40s who had been exposed to COVID-19. Sequencing was carried out using PBMCs or T cells enriched from blood (not recorded which). The CDR3 DNA reads as TGTGCCAGCAGCTTAGGGAGCTCCTATAATTCACCCCTCCACTTT. Its protein is CASSLGSSYNSPLHF.